Here is one T cell receptor beta chain with its context. Its antigen is not identified. The sample comes from a study of beta chain features in type 1 diabetes. Across the whole study: What patients shared with healthy donors was a similar profile of age, gender and cell yields.

As every portion of the isolated RNA was reverse transcribed, the sequencing read expressed TCRB transcripts. Sequenced by immunoSEQ multiplex PCR; TCRdb stores in-frame clones only, minus some. The sample contains about 45,000 clones, roughly 56% of which appear only once. Sampling consisted of one heparinised blood draw per donor, averaging around 110 mL. Stem cell-like memory, regulatory, central memory and naive CD4+ cells were sorted via CD45RO/CCR7/CD25/CD127/CD95/CD27. V was clipped by 8 bases and J by 8 bases, with 21 bases between them. CDR3 length: 14 residues. Germline V CDR1 and CDR2: MNHNS, SASEGT. Study results and limitations: Within patients, naive, central memory and Treg TCRB repertoires seemed more similar than within healthy donors.

The TCR was taken from a woman aged 18-30 years in good health. The sequencing input was Tregs from blood. This chain links TRBV6-1 with TRBJ1-1; D might be TRBD1 (5 bases). CDR3 region: CASRADGGMREAFF. DNA for the CDR3: TGTGCCAGCCGCGCAGACGGGGGAATGAGGGAAGCTTTCTTT.